The 14 T cell receptor beta chains presented below share a single source sample, sequenced in a study of blood T cell repertoires in COVID-19. TCRdb's table, derived via immunoSEQ multiplex PCR, lists solely in-frame clones and lacks some. This sample carries hundreds of thousands of clones, roughly 91% of them seen once, and the ten largest clones take roughly 11%. Specimen: peripheral blood. These receptors came from a woman under 40 with COVID-19, enrolled during active disease.

The rearrangement uses TRBV14 and TRBJ1-1, with TRBD1 as a possible D gene (5 bases). Trimming left V 6 bases short and J 6 bases short, with 17 bases between. The CDR3 runs to 14 residues. Germline loops: CDR1 SGHDN, CDR2 FVKESK. The CDR3 DNA reads as TGTGCCAGCAGGAAACTGGGGGGAGGGCCTGAAGCTTTCTTT. Amino acids: CASRKLGGGPEAFF.

The genes are TRBV19 and TRBJ1-2, with D tentatively TRBD1 (5 bases). Trimming removed 6 bases at V and 1 base at J, with 12 bases between. The CDR3 length is 14 residues. CDR1 is LNHDA and CDR2 is SQIVND in the germline V gene (reference sequence). The CDR3 bases are TGTGCCAGTAGCGTCGGACACCGTAACTATGGCTACACCTTC. Its translation is CASSVGHRNYGYTF.

This chain uses TRBV5-4 with TRBJ1-1; D is uncertain. Between the trimmed V and J ends, which lost 1 base and 1 base, there was a span of 14 bases. The CDR3 is 16 residues long. Per germline, CDR1 SGHNT and CDR2 YYREEE (reference sequence). CDR3 residues: CASSLWEMVGNTEAFF. CDR3 nucleotides: TGTGCCAGCAGCTTGTGGGAGATGGTAGGGAACACTGAAGCTTTCTTT.

The rearrangement joins TRBV7-6 to TRBJ2-6, with TRBD1 identical over 11 bases. The length of the CDR3 is 20 residues. V trimming: 5 bases; J trimming: 0 bases; junction bases outside the gene matches: 12. Germline V CDR1 and CDR2: SGHVS, FNYEAQ. The CDR3 DNA sequence: TGTGCCAGCAGCCCCCACGCGACCGGGACAGGGGGCTCTGGGGCCAACGTCCTGACTTTC. Amino acids: CASSPHATGTGGSGANVLTF.

The genes are TRBV27 and TRBJ2-3; 7 bases map to TRBD2. There are 15 residues in the CDR3. Trimming at V came to 5 bases and at J to 0 bases, leaving 5 bases not matched to a gene. The germline V gene has CDR1 MNHEY and CDR2 SMNVEV (reference sequence). The CDR3 region is CASSPSSGSTDTQYF. The DNA for the CDR3 is TGTGCCAGCAGTCCCTCTAGCGGAAGCACAGATACGCAGTATTTT.

This chain uses TRBV2 with TRBJ2-1; TRBD1 matches 12 bases. Germline values: CDR1 SNHLY, CDR2 FYNNEI. V lost 7 bases and J lost 10; bases outside the gene matches: 11. This CDR3 is 15 amino acids long. CDR3 in amino acids: CASTRGRDRGLEQFF. The CDR3 DNA follows: TGTGCCAGCACAAGAGGTAGGGACAGGGGGCTGGAGCAGTTCTTC.

This chain links TRBV6-6 with TRBJ2-7; possible D gene TRBD2, 7 bases. Germline assignment: CDR1 MNHNY and CDR2 SVGAGI (reference sequence). This CDR3 has 15 amino acids. V lost 0 bases to trimming and J lost 2 bases, with 11 bases between them. CDR3 bases: TGTGCCAGCAGTTACTCCGGGGGGCGGACCTACGAGCAGTACTTC. The encoded protein is CASSYSGGRTYEQYF.

The CDR3 DNA is TGTGCCAGCAGCGTAGAGCCGCTTGGCTACACCTTC. This gives the protein CASSVEPLGYTF. The rearrangement uses TRBV9 and TRBJ1-2; D ambiguous. Germline lookup yields CDR1 SGDLS and CDR2 YYNGEE. The CDR3 covers 12 residues. V was clipped by 0 bases and J by 7 bases, with 7 bases between them.

CDR3: CSVTGANTGELFF. In DNA form, the CDR3 reads TGCAGCGTTACAGGGGCGAACACCGGGGAGCTGTTTTTT. The chain recombines TRBV29-1 with TRBJ2-2; 7 bases are a match to TRBD1. This CDR3 is built from 13 residues. V dropped 5 bases and J dropped 0; count of bases not matched to a gene: 0. CDR1 and CDR2 from the germline V gene are SQVTM and ANQGSEA.

The chain is built from TRBV27 and TRBJ1-5, with D possibly being TRBD1 (5 bases). Germline V lookup: CDR1 MNHEY, CDR2 SMNVEV (reference sequence). Trimming removed 2 bases at V and 6 bases at J, with 5 bases between. This CDR3 has 12 amino acids. This chain's CDR3 is CASSLQGQPQHF. CDR3 bases: TGTGCCAGCAGTTTACAGGGTCAGCCCCAGCATTTT.

The rearrangement links TRBV6-6 to TRBJ2-7; D is ambiguous. CDR1 is MNHNY and CDR2 is SVGAGI in the germline V gene (reference sequence). Trimming pared 6 bases from V and 2 bases from J, leaving 11 bases between. The CDR3 contains 13 residues. DNA for the CDR3: TGTGCCAGCAGCCTAGGCAGCCCCTACGAGCAGTACTTC. Translation: CASSLGSPYEQYF.

This rearrangement joins TRBV7-2 to TRBJ2-3, with 11 bases fitting TRBD2. The CDR3 has 16 residues. Per germline, CDR1 SGHTA and CDR2 FQGNSA. With V trimmed by 2 bases and J by 6 bases, 7 bases remained unmatched. DNA for the CDR3: TGTGCCAGCAGCTTAAGGCTAGCGGGGGGAGGTGATACGCAGTATTTT. It specifies CASSLRLAGGGDTQYF.

The V call is TRBV6-5, the J call TRBJ1-2; TRBD1 is a possible D gene (5 bases). Trimming took off 6 bases at V and 6 bases at J, with 17 bases between the two ends. This CDR3 is built from 14 residues. From germline, CDR1 is MNHEY and CDR2 SVGAGI. The CDR3 region is CASRVGAGPNGYTF. The CDR3 DNA follows: TGTGCCAGCAGGGTAGGGGCAGGACCGAATGGCTACACCTTC.

The J gene is TRBJ2-7, the V gene TRBV5-1; D remains unclear. This CDR3 comprises 13 residues. Trimming took off 8 bases at V and 3 bases at J, with 15 bases between the two ends. Germline CDR1 and CDR2: SGHRS and YFSETQ. The CDR3 DNA sequence: TGCGCCAGTCAGGTCCAGGTCGACTACGAGCAGTACTTC. It encodes CASQVQVDYEQYF.